The rows below give T cell receptor beta chains drawn from one sample of a study of early stage breast cancer tumors. TCRdb's table, derived via immunoSEQ multiplex PCR, lists solely in-frame clones and lacks some. The sample includes approximately 3,600 clones, about two thirds of them seen just once. The source material was breast tumor tissue. All receptors derive from a person in their forties with breast cancer. Both conserved end residues are part of each CDR3. D genes are given only for firm matches. Clone sizes are given selectively: once, few, many, or a class where the clone is expanded.

>TRBJ2-2|NA|TRBV7-9|NA
CATFMRGELFF
TGTGCCACCTTTATGAGGGGGGAGCTGTTTTTT
>TRBJ1-1|NA|TRBV6-5|once
CASRTNTGTFF
TGTGCCAGCAGGACAAACACAGGGACCTTCTTT
>TRBJ2-3|NA|TRBV5-1|NA
CASSLGQSTDTQYF
TGCGCCAGCAGCTTGGGGCAGAGCACAGATACGCAGTATTTT
>TRBJ2-1|TRBD2|TRBV7-2|NA
CASSSRGSGGHNEQFF
TGTGCCAGCAGCTCCCGTGGTAGCGGGGGGCACAATGAGCAGTTCTTC
>TRBJ1-2|NA|TRBV16|once
CASSQSGRMTDYGYTF
TGTGCCAGCAGCCAATCTGGACGTATGACGGACTATGGCTACACCTTC
>TRBJ2-1|NA|TRBV5-5|medium-sized
CASNIQNTNEQFF
TGTGCCAGCAACATACAGAATACCAATGAGCAGTTCTTC
>TRBJ2-5|NA|TRBV7-2|NA
CASSLVDLQETQYF
TGTGCCAGCAGCTTAGTTGACCTACAAGAGACCCAGTACTTC
>TRBJ2-5|TRBD2|TRBV30|NA
CAWGASGSQETQYF
TGTGCCTGGGGGGCTAGCGGAAGCCAAGAGACCCAGTACTTC
>TRBJ2-3|NA|TRBV6-1|NA
CASTTSRRQDTQYF
TGTGCCAGCACCACTTCCCGGCGCCAGGATACGCAGTATTTT
>TRBJ2-4|NA|TRBV4-2|NA
CASSQDARAEDIQYF
TGTGCCAGCAGCCAAGACGCCAGGGCGGAAGACATTCAGTACTTC
>TRBJ2-2|NA|TRBV27|NA
CASRGLSNTGELFF
TGTGCCAGCAGGGGACTCTCGAACACCGGGGAGCTGTTTTTT
>TRBJ2-5|NA|TRBV27|NA
CASSSHGPSFQETQYF
TGTGCCAGCAGTTCCCACGGACCGAGCTTCCAAGAGACCCAGTACTTC
>TRBJ1-1|NA|TRBV6-1|NA
CASRRAVMNTEAFF
TGTGCCAGCAGGCGGGCAGTTATGAACACTGAAGCTTTCTTT
>TRBJ1-5|NA|TRBV7-9|few
CASSSTRYSNQPQHF
TGTGCCAGCAGCTCAACACGGTATAGCAATCAGCCCCAGCATTTT
>TRBJ1-1|NA|TRBV7-3|few
CATAISPNTEAFF
TGTGCCACCGCCATATCACCGAACACTGAAGCTTTCTTT
>TRBJ2-7|NA|TRBV27|NA
CASSPRPSSSYEQYF
TGTGCCAGCAGTCCCCGACCATCGAGCTCCTACGAGCAGTACTTC
>TRBJ1-5|NA|TRBV19|once
CASSGPNQPQHF
TGTGCCAGTAGTGGACCTAATCAGCCCCAGCATTTT
>TRBJ2-5|TRBD1|TRBV6-5|NA
CASSWRGQGGETQYF
TGTGCCAGCAGCTGGCGCGGACAGGGAGGAGAGACCCAGTACTTC
>TRBJ2-1|TRBD2|TRBV28|NA
CASSSTWGTSGSPHEQFF
TGTGCCAGCAGTTCAACTTGGGGGACTAGCGGGAGTCCCCATGAGCAGTTCTTC
>TRBJ2-3|TRBD2|TRBV13|NA
CASSLRTSGSTDTQYF
TGTGCCAGCAGCCTGCGGACTAGCGGGAGCACAGATACGCAGTATTTT
>TRBJ2-7|NA|TRBV19|NA
CASRPQSGHKGEQYF
TGTGCCAGTAGGCCCCAGAGTGGTCATAAGGGCGAGCAGTACTTC
>TRBJ2-1|NA|TRBV7-9|NA
CASSLGGPSSYNEQFF
TGTGCCAGCAGCTTAGGCGGGCCTAGCTCCTACAATGAGCAGTTCTTC
>TRBJ2-1|NA|TRBV28|NA
CASSFLLAISPSYNEQFF
TGTGCCAGCAGTTTTTTGTTGGCTATTTCGCCCTCCTACAATGAGCAGTTCTTC
>TRBJ2-1|TRBD2|TRBV7-2|NA
CASSPTPGGHGFF
TGTGCCAGCAGCCCAACCCCGGGAGGCCACGGGTTCTTC
>TRBJ2-7|NA|TRBV7-8|NA
CASSQGGSSIYEQYF
TGTGCCAGCAGCCAGGGGGGGAGCTCGATCTACGAGCAGTACTTC
>TRBJ1-3|NA|TRBV28|NA
CASSRGYSGNTIYF
TGTGCCAGCAGTCGGGGATACTCTGGAAACACCATATATTTT
>TRBJ2-6|NA|TRBV10-3|NA
CAISPGANVLTF
TGTGCCATCAGCCCCGGGGCCAACGTCCTGACTTTC
>TRBJ2-7|NA|TRBV27|few
CASSPARSPPYYEQYF
TGTGCCAGCAGTCCCGCTAGGAGCCCGCCATACTACGAGCAGTACTTC
>TRBJ2-3|NA|TRBV19|few
CASMYSRVSRKADTQYF
TGTGCCTCCATGTATAGCAGGGTGAGCCGTAAAGCAGATACGCAGTATTTT
>TRBJ2-5|NA|TRBV19|NA
CASSSMGSQETQYF
TGTGCCAGTAGTTCCATGGGCAGCCAAGAGACCCAGTACTTC
>TRBJ2-3|TRBD1|TRBV18|NA
CASSRDRGYGTDTQYF
TGTGCCAGCTCACGGGACAGGGGGTATGGCACAGATACGCAGTATTTT
>TRBJ2-7|NA|TRBV2|NA
CASSSAPLYEQYF
TGTGCCAGCAGCTCGGCACCGCTCTACGAGCAGTACTTC
>TRBJ1-1|TRBD1|TRBV30|few
CAWMGSGTGALTEAFF
TGTGCCTGGATGGGGTCCGGGACAGGGGCCCTCACTGAAGCTTTCTTT
>TRBJ2-7|NA|TRBV7-6|once
CASSRTDLYKDEQYF
TGTGCCAGCAGCCGGACGGACTTATACAAGGACGAGCAGTACTTC
>TRBJ2-3|NA|TRBV29-1|few
CSVDSMVTDTQYF
TGCAGCGTTGATTCCATGGTTACAGATACGCAGTATTTT
>TRBJ2-3|NA|TRBV6-4|NA
CASSDSWRDTQYF
TGTGCCAGCAGTGACTCATGGAGGGATACGCAGTATTTT
>TRBJ2-1|TRBD1|TRBV27|NA
CASSLWQGARNEQFF
TGTGCCAGCAGTTTATGGCAGGGGGCACGCAATGAGCAGTTCTTC